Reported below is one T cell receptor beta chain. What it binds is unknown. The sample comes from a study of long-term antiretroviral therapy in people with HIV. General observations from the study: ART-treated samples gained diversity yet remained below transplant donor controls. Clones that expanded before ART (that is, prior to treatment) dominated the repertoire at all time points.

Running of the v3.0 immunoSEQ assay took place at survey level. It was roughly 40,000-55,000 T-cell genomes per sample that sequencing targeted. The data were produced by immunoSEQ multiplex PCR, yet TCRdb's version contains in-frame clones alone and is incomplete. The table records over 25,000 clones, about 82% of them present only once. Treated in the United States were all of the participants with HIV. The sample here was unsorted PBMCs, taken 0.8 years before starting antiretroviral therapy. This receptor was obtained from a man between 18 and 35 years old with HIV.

CDR3 nucleotide sequence: TGTGCCAGCAGCTTAGGGGAGTACTCTGAAGCTTTCTTT. As protein: CASSLGEYSEAFF. This chain uses TRBV13 with TRBJ1-1; D is ambiguous. The CDR3 has 13 amino acids. Trimming pared 0 bases from V and 6 bases from J, leaving 8 bases between. Germline assignment: CDR1 PRHDT and CDR2 FYEKMQ (reference sequence).